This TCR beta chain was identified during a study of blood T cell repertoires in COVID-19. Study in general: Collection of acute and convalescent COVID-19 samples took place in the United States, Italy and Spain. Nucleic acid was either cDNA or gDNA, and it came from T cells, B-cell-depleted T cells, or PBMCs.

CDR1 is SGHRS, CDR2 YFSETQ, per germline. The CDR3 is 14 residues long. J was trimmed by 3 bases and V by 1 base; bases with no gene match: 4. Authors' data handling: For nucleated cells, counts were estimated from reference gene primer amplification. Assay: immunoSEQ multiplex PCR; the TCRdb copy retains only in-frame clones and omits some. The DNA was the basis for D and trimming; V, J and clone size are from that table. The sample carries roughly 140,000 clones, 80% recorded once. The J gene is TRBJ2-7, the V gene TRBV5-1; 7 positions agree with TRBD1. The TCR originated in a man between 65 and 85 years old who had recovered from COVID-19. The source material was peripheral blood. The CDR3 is CASSLRDSFYEQYF. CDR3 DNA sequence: TGCGCCAGCAGCTTGCGGGACAGCTTCTACGAGCAGTACTTC.